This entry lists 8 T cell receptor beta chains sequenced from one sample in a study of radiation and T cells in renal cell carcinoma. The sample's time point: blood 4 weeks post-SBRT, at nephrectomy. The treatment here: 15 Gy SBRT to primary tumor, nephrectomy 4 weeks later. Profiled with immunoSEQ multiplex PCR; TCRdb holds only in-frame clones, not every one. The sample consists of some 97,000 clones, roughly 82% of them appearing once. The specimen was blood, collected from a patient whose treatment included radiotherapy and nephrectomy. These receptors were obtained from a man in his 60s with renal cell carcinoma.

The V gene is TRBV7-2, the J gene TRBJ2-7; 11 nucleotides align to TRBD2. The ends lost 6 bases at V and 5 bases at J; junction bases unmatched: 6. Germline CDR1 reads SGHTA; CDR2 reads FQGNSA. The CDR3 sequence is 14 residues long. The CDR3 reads CASSSSTSGNEQYF. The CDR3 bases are TGTGCCAGCAGTTCCTCGACTAGCGGGAACGAGCAGTACTTC.

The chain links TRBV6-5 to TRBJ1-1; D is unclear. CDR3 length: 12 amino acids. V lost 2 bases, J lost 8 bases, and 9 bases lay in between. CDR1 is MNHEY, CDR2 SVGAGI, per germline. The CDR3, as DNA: TGTGCCAGCAGTTACCGCGAATCGGAAGCTTTCTTT. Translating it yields CASSYRESEAFF.

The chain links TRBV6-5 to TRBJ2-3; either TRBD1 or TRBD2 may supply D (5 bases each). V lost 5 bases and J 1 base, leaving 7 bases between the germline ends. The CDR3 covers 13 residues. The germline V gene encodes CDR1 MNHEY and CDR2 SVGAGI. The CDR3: CASSRDRTDTQYF. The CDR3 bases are TGTGCCAGCAGTCGGGACCGCACAGATACGCAGTATTTT.

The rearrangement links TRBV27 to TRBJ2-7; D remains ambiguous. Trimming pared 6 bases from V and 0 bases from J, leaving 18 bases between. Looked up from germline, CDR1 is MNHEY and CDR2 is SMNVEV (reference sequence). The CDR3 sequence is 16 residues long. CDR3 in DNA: TGTGCCAGCAGCCCACGGGTCGCACGGCCCTCCTACGAGCAGTACTTC. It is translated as CASSPRVARPSYEQYF.

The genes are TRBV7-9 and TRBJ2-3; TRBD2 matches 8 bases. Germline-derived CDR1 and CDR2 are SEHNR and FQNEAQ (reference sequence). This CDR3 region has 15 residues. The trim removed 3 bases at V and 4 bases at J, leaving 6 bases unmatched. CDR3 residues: CASSLTGTRADTQYF. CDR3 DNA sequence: TGTGCCAGCAGCTTGACCGGGACTAGGGCAGATACGCAGTATTTT.

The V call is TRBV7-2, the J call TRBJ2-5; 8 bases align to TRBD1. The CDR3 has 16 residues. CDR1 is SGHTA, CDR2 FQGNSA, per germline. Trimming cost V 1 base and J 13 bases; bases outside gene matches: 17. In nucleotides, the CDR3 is TGTGCCAGCAGCTTAGATTCTGGCAGGGGGCTGAATCAGCGGTACTTC. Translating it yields CASSLDSGRGLNQRYF.

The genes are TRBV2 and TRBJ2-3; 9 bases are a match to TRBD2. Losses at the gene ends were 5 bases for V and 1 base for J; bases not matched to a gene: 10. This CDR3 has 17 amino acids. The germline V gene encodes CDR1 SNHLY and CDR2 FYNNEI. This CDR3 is CASSLGGRASGTDTQYF. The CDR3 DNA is TGTGCCAGCAGTCTCGGCGGGAGGGCCAGCGGCACAGATACGCAGTATTTT.

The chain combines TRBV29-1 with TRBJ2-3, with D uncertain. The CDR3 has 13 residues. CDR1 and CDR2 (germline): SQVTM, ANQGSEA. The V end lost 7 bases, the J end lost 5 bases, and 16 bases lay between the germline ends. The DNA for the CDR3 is TGCAGCGGCGCACAGATCGCTCGAGATACGCAGTATTTT. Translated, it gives CSGAQIARDTQYF.